The 5 T cell receptor beta chains below were found in one sample sequenced in a study of shared clonotypes between healthy human individuals. Method: immunoSEQ multiplex PCR; TCRdb's copy keeps in-frame clones and lacks some. The sample contains roughly 500,000 clones, roughly 77% of which appear only once. Sequencing input: PBMCs. The source of these receptors is a woman aged 40 to 49 in good health. Some clones in this sample may be carry-over from other donors' samples.

Of note for this clone: Other DNA sequences of this sample code for an identical CDR3. The V call is TRBV28, the J call TRBJ1-4, with D possibly being TRBD1 (5 bases). Germline V lookup: CDR1 MDHEN, CDR2 SYDVKM. The CDR3 runs to 22 residues. The V end lost 2 bases, the J end lost 0 bases, and 28 bases lay between the germline ends. CDR3 nucleotides: TGTGCCAGCAGTTTAGGAAGGGGAGAGGGAATTTCTCCCGTAGCAACTAATGAAAAACTGTTTTTT. Its translation: CASSLGRGEGISPVATNEKLFF.

The chain has TRBV30 and TRBJ2-3; tentatively, D is TRBD1 (6 bases). The CDR3 covers 14 residues. From germline, CDR1 is GTSNPN and CDR2 SVGIG (reference sequence). The germline V and J ends were trimmed by 3 bases and 4 bases, with 14 bases remaining between them. The CDR3 here is CAWRGHLGADTQYF. The CDR3 DNA sequence: TGTGCCTGGAGGGGACATCTGGGGGCAGATACGCAGTATTTT.

The V call is TRBV28, the J call TRBJ2-6; perhaps TRBD1 as D (6 bases). V lost 4 bases, J lost 2 bases, and 12 bases lay in between. CDR3 size: 16 residues. Germline values: CDR1 MDHEN, CDR2 SYDVKM. As DNA, the CDR3 is TGTGCCAGCAGTTCCTGGGCAGGGGCTGGGGCCAACGTCCTGACTTTC. As protein: CASSSWAGAGANVLTF.

This rearrangement joins TRBV2 to TRBJ2-5; weak D call: TRBD2 (7 bases). Germline assignment: CDR1 SNHLY and CDR2 FYNNEI. The length of the CDR3 is 13 residues. V lost 8 bases to trimming and J lost 4 bases, with 14 bases between them. The CDR3 loop is CASRRGAGETQYF. Here the CDR3 DNA reads TGTGCCAGCCGCCGGGGGGCTGGAGAGACCCAGTACTTC.

This chain uses TRBV27 with TRBJ1-6; possible D gene TRBD1, 5 bases. This CDR3 contains 16 residues. V lost 8 bases and J lost 5, with 19 bases in between. Germline V gene sequence: CDR1 MNHEY, CDR2 SMNVEV (reference sequence). Here the CDR3 reads CASGTPRTRHNSPLHF. CDR3 DNA sequence: TGTGCCAGCGGGACTCCAAGGACCCGTCATAATTCACCCCTCCACTTT.